This T cell receptor (beta chain) was sequenced in a study of T cell clonotyping in hematopoietic cell transplantation. Points from the study as a whole: CD4 and CD8 repertoire contributions could not be separated without sorting.

V shed 8 bases, J shed 4 bases, and the junction held 6 bases outside the gene matches. The CDR3 loop spans 14 amino acids. The germline V gene has CDR1 MDHEN and CDR2 SYDVKM. The assay was immunoSEQ multiplex PCR, and TCRdb's table has in-frame clones only and misses some. Of about 70,000 clones listed, 85% to 95% are singletons. About this clone: Antigen unknown.

The clonotype originates from a man in his fifties in good health. Some clones in this sample may be carry-over from other donors' samples. The specimen was peripheral blood mononuclear cells. The rearrangement joins TRBV28 to TRBJ1-5; 9 bases agree with TRBD1. CDR3 amino acids: CASSGTGLNQPQHF. The CDR3 coding sequence is TGTGCCAGCTCCGGGACAGGGTTAAATCAGCCCCAGCATTTT.